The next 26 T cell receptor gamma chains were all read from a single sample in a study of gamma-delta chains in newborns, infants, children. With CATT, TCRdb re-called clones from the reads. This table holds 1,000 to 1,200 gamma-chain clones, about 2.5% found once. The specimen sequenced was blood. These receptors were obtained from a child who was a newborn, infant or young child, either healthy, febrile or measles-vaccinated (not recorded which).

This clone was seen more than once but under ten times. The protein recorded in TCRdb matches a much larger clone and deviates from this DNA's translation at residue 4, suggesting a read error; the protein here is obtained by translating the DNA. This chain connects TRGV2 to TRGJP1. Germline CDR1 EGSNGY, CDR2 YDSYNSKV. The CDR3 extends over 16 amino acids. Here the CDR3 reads CATRDGPRATGWFKIF. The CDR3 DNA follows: TGTGCCACCCGGGACGGGCCTAGGGCCACTGGTTGGTTCAAGATATTT.

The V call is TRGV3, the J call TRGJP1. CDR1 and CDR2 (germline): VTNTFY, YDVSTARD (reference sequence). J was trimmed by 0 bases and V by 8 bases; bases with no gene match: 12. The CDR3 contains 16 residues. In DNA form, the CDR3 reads TGTGCCACCTTTGACAGGCCATATACCACTGGTTGGTTCAAGATATTT. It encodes CATFDRPYTTGWFKIF.

In DNA, the CDR3 is TGTGCCGTGTACTCGACTAAAAACAAACTATTT. It codes for CAVYSTKNKLF. The V gene was identified as TRGV9, while no J gene was called. The germline V gene encodes CDR1 GITISATS and CDR2 ISYDGTV (reference sequence). The CDR3 is 11 residues long.

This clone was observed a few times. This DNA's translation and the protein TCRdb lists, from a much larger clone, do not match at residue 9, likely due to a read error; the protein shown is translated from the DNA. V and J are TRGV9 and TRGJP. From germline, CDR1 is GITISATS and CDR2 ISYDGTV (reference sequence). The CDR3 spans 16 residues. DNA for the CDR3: TGTGCCTTGTGGGACGTTAAAGAGGTGGGCAAAAAAATCAAGGTATTT. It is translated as CALWDVKEVGKKIKVF.

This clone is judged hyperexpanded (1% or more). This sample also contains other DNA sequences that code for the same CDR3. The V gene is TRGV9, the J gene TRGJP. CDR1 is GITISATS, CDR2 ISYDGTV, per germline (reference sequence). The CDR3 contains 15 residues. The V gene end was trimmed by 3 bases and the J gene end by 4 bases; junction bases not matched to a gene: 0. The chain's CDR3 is CALWEQELGKKIKVF. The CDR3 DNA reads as TGTGCCTTGTGGGAGCAAGAGTTGGGCAAAAAAATCAAGGTATTT.

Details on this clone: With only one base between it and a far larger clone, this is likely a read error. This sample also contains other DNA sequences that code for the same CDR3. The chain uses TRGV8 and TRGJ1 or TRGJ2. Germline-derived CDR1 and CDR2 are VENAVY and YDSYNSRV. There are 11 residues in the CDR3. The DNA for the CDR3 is TGCGCCACCTGGGATTATCATAAGAAACTCTTT. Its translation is CATWDYHKKLF.

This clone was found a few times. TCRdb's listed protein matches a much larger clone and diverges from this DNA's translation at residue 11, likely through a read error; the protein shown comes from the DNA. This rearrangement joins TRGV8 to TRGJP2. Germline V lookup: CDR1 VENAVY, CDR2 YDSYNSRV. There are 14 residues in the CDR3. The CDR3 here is CATWPLHSDWVKTF. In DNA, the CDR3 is TGTGCCACCTGGCCTTTGCATAGTGATTGGGTCAAGACGTTT.

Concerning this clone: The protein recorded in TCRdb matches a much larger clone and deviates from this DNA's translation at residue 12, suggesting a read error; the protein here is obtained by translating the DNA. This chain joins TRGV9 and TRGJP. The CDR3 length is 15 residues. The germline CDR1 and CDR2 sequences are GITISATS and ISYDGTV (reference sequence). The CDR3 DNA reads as TGTGCCTTGTGGGAGGATGAGTTGGGCAAAAAAGTCAAGGTATTT. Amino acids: CALWEDELGKKVKVF.

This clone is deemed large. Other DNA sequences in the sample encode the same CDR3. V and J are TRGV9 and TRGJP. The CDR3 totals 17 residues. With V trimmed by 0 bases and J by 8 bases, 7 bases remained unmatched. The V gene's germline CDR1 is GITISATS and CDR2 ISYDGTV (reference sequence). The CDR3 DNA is TGTGCCTTGTGGGAGGTGCGGGTCAAGTTGGGCAAAAAAATCAAGGTATTT. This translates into CALWEVRVKLGKKIKVF.

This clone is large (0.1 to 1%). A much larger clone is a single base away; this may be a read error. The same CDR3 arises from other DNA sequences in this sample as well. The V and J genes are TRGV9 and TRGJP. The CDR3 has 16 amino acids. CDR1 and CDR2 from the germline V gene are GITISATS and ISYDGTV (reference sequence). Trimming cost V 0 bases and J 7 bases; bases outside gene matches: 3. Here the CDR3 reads CALWEVRELGKKIKVF. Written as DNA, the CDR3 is TGTGCCTTGTGGGAGGTGAGGGAGTTGGGCAAAAAAATCAAGGTATTT.

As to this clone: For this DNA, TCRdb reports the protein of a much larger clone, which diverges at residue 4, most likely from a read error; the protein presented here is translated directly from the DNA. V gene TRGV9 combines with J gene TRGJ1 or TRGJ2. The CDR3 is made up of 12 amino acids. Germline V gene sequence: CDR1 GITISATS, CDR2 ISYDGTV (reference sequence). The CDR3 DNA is TGTGCCTTGGGGGAGTTTTATTATAAGAAACTCTTT. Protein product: CALGEFYYKKLF.

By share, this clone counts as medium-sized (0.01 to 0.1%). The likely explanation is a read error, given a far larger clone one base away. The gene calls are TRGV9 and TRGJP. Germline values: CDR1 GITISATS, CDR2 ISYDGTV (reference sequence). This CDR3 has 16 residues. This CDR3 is CALWEVQELGEKIKVF. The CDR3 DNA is TGTGCCTTGTGGGAGGTGCAAGAGTTGGGCGAAAAAATCAAGGTATTT.

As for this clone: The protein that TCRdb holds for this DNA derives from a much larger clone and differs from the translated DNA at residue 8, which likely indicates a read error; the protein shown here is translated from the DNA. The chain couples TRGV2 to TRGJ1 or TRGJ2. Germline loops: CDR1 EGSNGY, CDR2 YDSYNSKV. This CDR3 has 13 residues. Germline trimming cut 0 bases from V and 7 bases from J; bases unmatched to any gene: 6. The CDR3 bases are TGTGCCACCTGGGACGGGCTTAAGTATAAGAAACTCTTT. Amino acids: CATWDGLKYKKLF.

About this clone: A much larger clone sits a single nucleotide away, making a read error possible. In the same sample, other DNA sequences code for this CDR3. The CDR3 coding sequence is TGTGCCTTGTGGGAAGAGGGGGAGTTGGGCAAAAAAATCAAGGTATTT. It translates to CALWEEGELGKKIKVF. The chain links TRGV9 to TRGJP. The J segment lost 7 bases and the V segment lost 4 bases, leaving 7 bases of the junction unmatched. Germline loops: CDR1 GITISATS, CDR2 ISYDGTV (reference sequence). The CDR3 is 16 amino acids.

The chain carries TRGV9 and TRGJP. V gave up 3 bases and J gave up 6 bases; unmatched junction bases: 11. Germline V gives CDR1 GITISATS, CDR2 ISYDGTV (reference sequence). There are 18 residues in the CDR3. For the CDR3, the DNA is TGTGCCTTGTGGGAGCGCTCACCTAGAGAGTTGGGCAAAAAAATCAAGGTATTT. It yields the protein CALWERSPRELGKKIKVF.

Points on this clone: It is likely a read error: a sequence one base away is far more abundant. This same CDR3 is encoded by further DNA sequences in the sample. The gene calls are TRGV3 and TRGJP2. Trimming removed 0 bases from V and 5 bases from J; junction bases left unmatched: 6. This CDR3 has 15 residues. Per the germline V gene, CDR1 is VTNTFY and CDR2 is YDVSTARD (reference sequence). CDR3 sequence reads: CATWDRLGSDWIKTF. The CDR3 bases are TGTGCCACCTGGGACAGGCTCGGCAGTGATTGGATCAAGACGTTT.

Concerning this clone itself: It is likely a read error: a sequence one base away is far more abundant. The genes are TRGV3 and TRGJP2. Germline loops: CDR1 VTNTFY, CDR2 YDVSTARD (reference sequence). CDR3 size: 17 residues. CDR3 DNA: TGTGCCACCTGGGACAGGACCGGTGGTAGTAGTGATTGGATCAGGACGTTT. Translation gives CATWDRTGGSSDWIRTF.

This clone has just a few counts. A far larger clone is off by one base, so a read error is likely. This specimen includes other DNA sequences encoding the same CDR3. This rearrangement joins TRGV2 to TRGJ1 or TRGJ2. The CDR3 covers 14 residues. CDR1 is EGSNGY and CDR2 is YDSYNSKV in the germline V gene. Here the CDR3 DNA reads TGTGCCACCTGGGACCGGCCGAATTACTATAAGAAACTCTTT. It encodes CATWDRPNYYKKLF.

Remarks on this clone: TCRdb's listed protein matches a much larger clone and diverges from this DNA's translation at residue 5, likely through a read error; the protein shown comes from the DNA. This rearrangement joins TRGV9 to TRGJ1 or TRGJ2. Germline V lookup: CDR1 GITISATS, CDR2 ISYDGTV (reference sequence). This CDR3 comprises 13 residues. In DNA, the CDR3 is TGTGCCTTGTGGAAGGTGAGGTATTATAAGAAACTCTTT. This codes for CALWKVRYYKKLF.

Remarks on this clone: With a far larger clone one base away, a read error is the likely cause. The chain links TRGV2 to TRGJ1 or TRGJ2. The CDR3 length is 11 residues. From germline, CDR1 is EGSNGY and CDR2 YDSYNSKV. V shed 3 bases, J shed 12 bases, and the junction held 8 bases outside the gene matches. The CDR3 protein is CATWDRGSKLF. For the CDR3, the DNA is TGTGCCACCTGGGACAGGGGGTCGAAACTCTTT.

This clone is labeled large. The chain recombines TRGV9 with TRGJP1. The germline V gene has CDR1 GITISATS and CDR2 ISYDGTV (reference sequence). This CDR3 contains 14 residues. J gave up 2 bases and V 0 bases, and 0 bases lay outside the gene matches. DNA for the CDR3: TGTGCCTTGTGGGAGGTGACCACTGGTTGGTTCAAGATATTT. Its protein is CALWEVTTGWFKIF.

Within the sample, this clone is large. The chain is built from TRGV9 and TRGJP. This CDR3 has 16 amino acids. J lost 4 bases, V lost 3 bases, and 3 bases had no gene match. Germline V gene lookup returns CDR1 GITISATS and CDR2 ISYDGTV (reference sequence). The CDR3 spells CALWEPQELGKKIKVF. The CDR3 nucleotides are TGTGCCTTGTGGGAGCCACAAGAGTTGGGCAAAAAAATCAAGGTATTT.

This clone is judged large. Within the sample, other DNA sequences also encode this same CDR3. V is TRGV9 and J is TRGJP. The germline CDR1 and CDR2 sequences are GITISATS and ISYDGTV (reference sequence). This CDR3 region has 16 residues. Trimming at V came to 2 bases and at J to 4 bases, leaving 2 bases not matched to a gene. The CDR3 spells CALWEAQELGKKIKVF. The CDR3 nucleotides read TGTGCCTTGTGGGAGGCTCAAGAGTTGGGCAAAAAAATCAAGGTATTT.

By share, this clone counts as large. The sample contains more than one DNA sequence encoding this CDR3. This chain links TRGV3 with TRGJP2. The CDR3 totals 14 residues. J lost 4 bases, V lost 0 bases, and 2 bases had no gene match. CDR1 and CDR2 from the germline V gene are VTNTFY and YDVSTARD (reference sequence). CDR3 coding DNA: TGTGCCACCTGGGACAGGCCTAGTGATTGGATCAAGACGTTT. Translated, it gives CATWDRPSDWIKTF.

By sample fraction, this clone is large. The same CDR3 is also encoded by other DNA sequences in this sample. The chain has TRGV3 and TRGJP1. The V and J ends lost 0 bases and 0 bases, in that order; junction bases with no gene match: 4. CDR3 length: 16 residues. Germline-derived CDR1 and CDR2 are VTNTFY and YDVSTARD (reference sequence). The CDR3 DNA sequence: TGTGCCACCTGGGACAGGCCATATACCACTGGTTGGTTCAAGATATTT. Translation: CATWDRPYTTGWFKIF.

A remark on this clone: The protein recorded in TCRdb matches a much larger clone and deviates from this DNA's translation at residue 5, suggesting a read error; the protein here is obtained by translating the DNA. The CDR3 nucleotides are TGTGCCACCTGGGGCGGGCCTGGTGACGATTGGATCAAGACGTTT. It codes for CATWGGPGDDWIKTF. This chain links TRGV2 with TRGJP2. The CDR3 contains 15 residues. Germline values: CDR1 EGSNGY, CDR2 YDSYNSKV.